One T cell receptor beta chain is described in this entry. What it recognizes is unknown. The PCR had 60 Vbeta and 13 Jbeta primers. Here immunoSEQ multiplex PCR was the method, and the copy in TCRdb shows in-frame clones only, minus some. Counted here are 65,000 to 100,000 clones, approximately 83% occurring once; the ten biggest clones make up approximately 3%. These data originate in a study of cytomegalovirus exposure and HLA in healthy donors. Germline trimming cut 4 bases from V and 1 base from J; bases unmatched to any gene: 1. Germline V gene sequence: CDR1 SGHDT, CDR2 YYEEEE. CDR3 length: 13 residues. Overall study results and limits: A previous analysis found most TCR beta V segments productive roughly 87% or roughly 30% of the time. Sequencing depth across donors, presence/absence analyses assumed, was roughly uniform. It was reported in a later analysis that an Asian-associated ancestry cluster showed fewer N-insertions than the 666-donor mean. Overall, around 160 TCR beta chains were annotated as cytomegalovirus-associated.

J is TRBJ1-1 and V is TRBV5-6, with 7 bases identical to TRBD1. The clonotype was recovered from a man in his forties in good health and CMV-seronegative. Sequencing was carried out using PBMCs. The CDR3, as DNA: TGTGCCAGCAGCAGGGACAGGAACACTGAAGCTTTCTTT. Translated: CASSRDRNTEAFF.